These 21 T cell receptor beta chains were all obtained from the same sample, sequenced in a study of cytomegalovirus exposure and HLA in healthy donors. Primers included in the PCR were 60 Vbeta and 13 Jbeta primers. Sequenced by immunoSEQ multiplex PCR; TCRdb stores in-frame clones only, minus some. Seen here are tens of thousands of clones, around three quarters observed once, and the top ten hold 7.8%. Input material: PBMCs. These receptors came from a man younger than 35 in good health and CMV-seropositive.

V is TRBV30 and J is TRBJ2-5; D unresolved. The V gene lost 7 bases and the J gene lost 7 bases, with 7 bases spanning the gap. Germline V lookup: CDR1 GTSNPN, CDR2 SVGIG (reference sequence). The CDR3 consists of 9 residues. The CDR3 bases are TGTGCCTTCTGGCCGACCCAGTACTTC. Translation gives CAFWPTQYF.

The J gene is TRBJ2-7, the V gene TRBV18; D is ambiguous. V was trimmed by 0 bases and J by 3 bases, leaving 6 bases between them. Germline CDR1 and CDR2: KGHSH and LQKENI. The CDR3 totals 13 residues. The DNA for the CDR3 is TGTGCCAGCTCACCACCTAGCTACTACGAGCAGTACTTC. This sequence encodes CASSPPSYYEQYF. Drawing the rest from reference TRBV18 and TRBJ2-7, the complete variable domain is NAGVMQNPRHLVRRRGQEARLRCSPMKGHSHVYWYRQLPEEGLKFMVYLQKENIIDESGMPKERFSAEFPKEGPSILRIQQVVRGDSAAYFCASSPPSYYEQYFGPGTRLTVT.

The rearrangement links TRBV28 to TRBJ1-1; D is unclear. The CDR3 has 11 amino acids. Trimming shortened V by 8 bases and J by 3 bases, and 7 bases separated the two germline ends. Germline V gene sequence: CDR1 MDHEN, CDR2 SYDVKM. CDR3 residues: CASGRDTEAFF. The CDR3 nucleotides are TGTGCCAGCGGCCGGGACACTGAAGCTTTCTTT. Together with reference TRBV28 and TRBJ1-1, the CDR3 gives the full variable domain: DVKVTQSSRYLVKRTGEKVFLECVQDMDHENMFWYRQDPGLGLRLIYFSYDVKMKEKGDIPEGYSVSREKKERFSLILESASTNQTSMYLCASGRDTEAFFGQGTRLTVV.

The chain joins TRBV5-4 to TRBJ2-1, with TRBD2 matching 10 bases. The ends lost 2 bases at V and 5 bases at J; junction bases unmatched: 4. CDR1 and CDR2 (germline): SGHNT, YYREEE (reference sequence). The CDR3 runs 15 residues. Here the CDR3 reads CASSLAGGKNNEQFF. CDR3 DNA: TGTGCCAGCAGCTTAGCGGGGGGGAAGAACAATGAGCAGTTCTTC.

The CDR3 loop is CSVSDMGAKTQYF. DNA for the CDR3: TGCAGCGTTTCAGATATGGGGGCGAAGACCCAGTACTTC. V usage is TRBV29-1 and J usage is TRBJ2-5; perhaps TRBD1 as D (6 bases). Germline V gene lookup returns CDR1 SQVTM and CDR2 ANQGSEA. V lost 5 bases and J lost 6, with 16 bases in between. The length of the CDR3 is 13 residues.

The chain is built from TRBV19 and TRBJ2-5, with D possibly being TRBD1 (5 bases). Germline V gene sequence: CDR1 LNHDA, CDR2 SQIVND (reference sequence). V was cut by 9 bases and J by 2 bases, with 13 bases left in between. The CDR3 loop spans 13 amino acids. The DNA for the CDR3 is TGTGCCAGCGGACACACCAAACAAGAGACCCAGTACTTC. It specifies CASGHTKQETQYF.

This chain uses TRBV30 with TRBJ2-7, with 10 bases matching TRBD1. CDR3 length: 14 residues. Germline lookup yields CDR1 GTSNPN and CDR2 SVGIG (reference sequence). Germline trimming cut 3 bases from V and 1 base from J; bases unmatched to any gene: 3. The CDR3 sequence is CAWRLGQGSYEQYF. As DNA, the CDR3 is TGTGCCTGGAGATTGGGACAGGGGTCCTACGAGCAGTACTTC.

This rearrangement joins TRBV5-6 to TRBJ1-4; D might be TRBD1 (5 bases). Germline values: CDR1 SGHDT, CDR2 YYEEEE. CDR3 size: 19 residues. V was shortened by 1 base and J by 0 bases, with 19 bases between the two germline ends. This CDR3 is CASSLRGRASFATNEKLFF. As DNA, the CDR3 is TGTGCCAGCAGCTTGAGGGGCAGGGCCTCTTTCGCAACTAATGAAAAACTGTTTTTT.

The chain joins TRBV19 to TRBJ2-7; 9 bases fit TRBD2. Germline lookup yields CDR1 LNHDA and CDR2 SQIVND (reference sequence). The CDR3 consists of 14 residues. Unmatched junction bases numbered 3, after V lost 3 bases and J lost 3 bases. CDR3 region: CASSMASGDYEQYF. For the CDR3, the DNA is TGTGCCAGTAGTATGGCTAGCGGGGACTACGAGCAGTACTTC.

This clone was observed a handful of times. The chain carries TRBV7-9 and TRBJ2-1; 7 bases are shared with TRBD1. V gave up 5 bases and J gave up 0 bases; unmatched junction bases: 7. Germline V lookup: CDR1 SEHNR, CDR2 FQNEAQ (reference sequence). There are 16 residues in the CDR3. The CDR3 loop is CASSPWGQISYNEQFF. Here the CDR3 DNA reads TGTGCCAGCAGCCCCTGGGGACAGATCTCCTACAATGAGCAGTTCTTC. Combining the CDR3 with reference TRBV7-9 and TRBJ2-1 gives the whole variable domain DTGVSQNPRHKITKRGQNVTFRCDPISEHNRLYWYRQTLGQGPEFLTYFQNEAQLEKSRLLSDRFSAERPKGSFSTLEIQRTEQGDSAMYLCASSPWGQISYNEQFFGPGTRLTVL.

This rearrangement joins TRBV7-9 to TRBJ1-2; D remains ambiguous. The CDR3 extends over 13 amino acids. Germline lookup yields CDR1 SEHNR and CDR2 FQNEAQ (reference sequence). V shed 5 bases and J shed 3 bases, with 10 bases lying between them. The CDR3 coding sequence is TGTGCCAGCAGCCCCAAGACACACTATGGCTACACCTTC. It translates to CASSPKTHYGYTF.

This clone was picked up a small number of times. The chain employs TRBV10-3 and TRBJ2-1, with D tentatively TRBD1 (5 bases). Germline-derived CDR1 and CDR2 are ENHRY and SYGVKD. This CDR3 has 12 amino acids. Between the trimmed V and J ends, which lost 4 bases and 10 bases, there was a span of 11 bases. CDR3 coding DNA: TGTGCCATCAGTGTCTCGACAGAAGAGCAGTTCTTC. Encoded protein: CAISVSTEEQFF.

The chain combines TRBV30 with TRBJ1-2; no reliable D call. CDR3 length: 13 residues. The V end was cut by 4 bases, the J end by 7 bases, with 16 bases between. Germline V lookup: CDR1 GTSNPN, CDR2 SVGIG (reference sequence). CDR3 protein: CAWTANWGAGYTF. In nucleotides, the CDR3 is TGTGCCTGGACTGCCAATTGGGGAGCTGGCTACACCTTC.

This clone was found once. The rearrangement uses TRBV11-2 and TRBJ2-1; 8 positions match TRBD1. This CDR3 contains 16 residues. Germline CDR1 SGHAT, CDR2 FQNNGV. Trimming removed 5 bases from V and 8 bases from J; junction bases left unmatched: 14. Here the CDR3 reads CASSQGRGRGRYEQFF. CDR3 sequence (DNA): TGTGCCAGCAGCCAAGGCAGGGGGCGCGGTCGGTATGAGCAGTTCTTC.

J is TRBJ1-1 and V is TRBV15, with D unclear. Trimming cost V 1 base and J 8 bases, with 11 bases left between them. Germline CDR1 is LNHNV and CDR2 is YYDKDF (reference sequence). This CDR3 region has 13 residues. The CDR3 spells CATSRVPDTEAFF. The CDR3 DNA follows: TGTGCCACCAGCAGAGTACCAGATACGGAAGCTTTCTTT. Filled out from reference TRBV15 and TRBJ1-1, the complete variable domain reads DAMVIQNPRYQVTQFGKPVTLSCSQTLNHNVMYWYQQKSSQAPKLLFHYYDKDFNNEADTPDNFQSRRPNTSFCFLDIRSPGLGDTAMYLCATSRVPDTEAFFGQGTRLTVV.

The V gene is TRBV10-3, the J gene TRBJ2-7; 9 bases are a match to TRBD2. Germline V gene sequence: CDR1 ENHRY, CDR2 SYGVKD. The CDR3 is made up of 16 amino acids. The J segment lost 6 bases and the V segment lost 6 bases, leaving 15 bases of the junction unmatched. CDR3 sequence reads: CAISAFAGGPQSEQYF. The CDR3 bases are TGTGCCATCAGCGCATTCGCGGGAGGGCCTCAGAGCGAGCAGTACTTC.

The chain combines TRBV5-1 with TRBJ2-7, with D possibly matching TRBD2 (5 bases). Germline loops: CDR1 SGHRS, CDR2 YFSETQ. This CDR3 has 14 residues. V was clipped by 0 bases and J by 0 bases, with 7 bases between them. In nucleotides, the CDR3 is TGCGCCAGCAGCTTGGCGGGGTCCTCCTACGAGCAGTACTTC. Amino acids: CASSLAGSSYEQYF.

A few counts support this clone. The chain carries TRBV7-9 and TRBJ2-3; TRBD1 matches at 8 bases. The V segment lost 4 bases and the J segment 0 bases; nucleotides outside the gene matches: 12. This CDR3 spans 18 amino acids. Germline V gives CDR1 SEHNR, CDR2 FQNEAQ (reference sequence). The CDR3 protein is CASSSIRVDRESTDTQYF. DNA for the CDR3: TGTGCCAGCAGCTCTATCCGGGTGGACAGGGAGAGCACAGATACGCAGTATTTT.

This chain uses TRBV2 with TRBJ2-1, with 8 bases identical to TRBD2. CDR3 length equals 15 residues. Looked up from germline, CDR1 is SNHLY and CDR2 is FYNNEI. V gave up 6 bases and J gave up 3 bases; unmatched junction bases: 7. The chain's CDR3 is CASSPIAGSYNEQFF. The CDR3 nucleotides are TGTGCCAGCAGCCCCATAGCGGGAAGCTACAATGAGCAGTTCTTC.

CDR3 region: CASSPQGDPNYGYTF. For the CDR3, the DNA is TGTGCCAGCTCACCGCAGGGTGATCCCAACTATGGCTACACCTTC. The V and J genes are TRBV18 and TRBJ1-2; the D gene is possibly TRBD1 (5 bases). The germline CDR1 and CDR2 sequences are KGHSH and LQKENI. This CDR3 spans 15 amino acids. V was trimmed by 3 bases and J by 2 bases, leaving 13 bases between them. Full variable domain (missing parts from reference TRBV18 and TRBJ1-2): NAGVMQNPRHLVRRRGQEARLRCSPMKGHSHVYWYRQLPEEGLKFMVYLQKENIIDESGMPKERFSAEFPKEGPSILRIQQVVRGDSAAYFCASSPQGDPNYGYTFGSGTRLTVV.

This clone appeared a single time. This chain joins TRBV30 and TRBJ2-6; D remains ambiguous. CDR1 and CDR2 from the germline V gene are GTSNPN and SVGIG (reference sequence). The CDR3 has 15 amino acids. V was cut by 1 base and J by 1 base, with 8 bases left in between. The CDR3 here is CAWSAQSSGANVLTF. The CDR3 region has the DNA TGTGCCTGGAGTGCACAGTCTTCTGGGGCCAACGTCCTGACTTTC.